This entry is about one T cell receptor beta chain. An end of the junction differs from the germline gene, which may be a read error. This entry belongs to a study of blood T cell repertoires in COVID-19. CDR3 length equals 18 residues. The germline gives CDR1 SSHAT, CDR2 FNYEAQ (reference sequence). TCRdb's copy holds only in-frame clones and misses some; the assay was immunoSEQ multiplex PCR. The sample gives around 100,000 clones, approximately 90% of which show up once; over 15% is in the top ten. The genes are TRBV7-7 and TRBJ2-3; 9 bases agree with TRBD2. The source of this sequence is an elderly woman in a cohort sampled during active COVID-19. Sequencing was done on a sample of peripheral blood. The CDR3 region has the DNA TGTGCTAGCAGCTTAGCCGCAGGGGGACTAGCAAGCACAGATACGCAGTATTTT. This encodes CASSLAAGGLASTDTQYF.